The following is a TCR beta chain sequence with its context. CDR3 length: 15 amino acids. The germline V gene encodes CDR1 MNHEY and CDR2 SVGAGI. Trimming cost V 0 bases and J 3 bases, with 8 bases left between them. The protocol was immunoSEQ multiplex PCR, while the TCRdb copy is restricted to in-frame clones and leaves out a portion. Among around 300,000 clones, more than 75% were seen once, and the ten largest hold 2% to 2.5%. This sample was taken from a study of blood T cell repertoires in COVID-19. This sequence joins TRBV6-5 and TRBJ1-4, with D possibly matching TRBD1 (6 bases). The sequenced sample consisted of peripheral blood. This sequence originates from a woman in her 30s who had recovered from COVID-19. The CDR3, as DNA: TGTGCCAGCAGTTACTCGGGGGCTGCTAATGAAAAACTGTTTTTT. Translation: CASSYSGAANEKLFF.